The present T cell receptor (beta chain) was sequenced within a study of OX40 agonist ivuxolimab in advanced cancers. Overall study context: The study enrolled dose-escalation patients with hepatocellular carcinoma, melanoma, renal cell or head and neck cancer.

CDR3 length: 13 residues. Per the germline V gene, CDR1 is LNHDA and CDR2 is SQIVND (reference sequence). V was pared by 5 bases and J by 4 bases, with 2 bases of the junction left unmatched. This clone occurred a few times. TCRdb keeps only in-frame clones here, not all; method: immunoSEQ multiplex PCR. Here the sample spans around 150,000 clones, under 95% being singletons. The source of this sequence is an adult with an advanced solid tumor such as melanoma, head and neck, liver or kidney cancer. This chain joins TRBV19 and TRBJ1-5; TRBD1 matches at 7 bases. Sample: CD4+ or CD8+ T cells sorted from blood, taken in a trial of the OX40 agonist ivuxolimab. The CDR3 protein is CASSLTGNQPQHF. DNA for the CDR3: TGTGCCAGTAGTTTGACAGGGAATCAGCCCCAGCATTTT.